These T cell receptor beta chains were read from a single sample in a study of esophageal squamous cell carcinoma under preoperative chemotherapy. TCRdb processed the PCR reads anew with MiXCR; each CDR3 protein has one entry. The sample has approximately 15,000 distinct CDR3 sequences, roughly 60% seen once. Sampling was carried out from a patient given preoperative chemotherapy. The origin of the receptors is a human donor with esophageal squamous cell carcinoma. The donor label of this sample is uncertain. CDR3s include the opening cysteine and the closing phenylalanine or tryptophan. Each record gives: D gene, J gene, clone size, V gene, CDR3 DNA, CDR3 protein. The D gene is left open where the match is weak. Clone size is stated in some rows and not others, as once, few, many or a class when expanded.

D: .
J: TRBJ2-2
size: few
V: TRBV7-6
DNA: TGTGCCAGCAGCTTACTGGGCTTCACCGGGGAGCTGTTTTTT
CDR3: CASSLLGFTGELFF

D: TRBD1
J: TRBJ2-2
size: .
V: TRBV7-2
DNA: TGTGCCAGCAGCTTAAGGACAGGGGACAGGGAGCTGTTTTTT
CDR3: CASSLRTGDRELFF

D: .
J: TRBJ2-5
size: medium-sized
V: TRBV6-1
DNA: TGTGCCAGCAGTGAATCACAGGCAAACCAAGAGACCCAGTACTTC
CDR3: CASSESQANQETQYF

D: TRBD1
J: TRBJ1-6
size: .
V: TRBV6-5
DNA: TGTGCCAGCAGTTACCGGACAGGGGGCGGTTCACCCCTCCACTTT
CDR3: CASSYRTGGGSPLHF

D: .
J: TRBJ2-3
size: .
V: TRBV6-1
DNA: TGTGCGGGCAGTGGGGGACGTTTCACAGAGACGCAGTACTTT
CDR3: CAGSGGRFTETQYF

D: .
J: TRBJ2-5
size: .
V: TRBV6-1
DNA: TGTGCCAGCAGTGAAGGACGTAGCCAGTACTTC
CDR3: CASSEGRSQYF

D: .
J: TRBJ2-2
size: .
V: TRBV6-1
DNA: TGTGCCAGCAGTGGGAGAGAGGGGGGGCCGTCGAACTCCGGGGAGCTGTTCTTT
CDR3: CASSGREGGPSNSGELFF

D: TRBD2
J: TRBJ2-1
size: once
V: TRBV27
DNA: TGTGCCAGCAGGGGCAGCGGGGGGCGGGACCCAGAGACGCAGTATTTC
CDR3: CASRGSGGRDPETQYF

D: .
J: TRBJ1-1
size: .
V: TRBV7-2
DNA: TGTGCCAGCCTCCCCGGGGGAATGAACACTGAAGCTTTCTTT
CDR3: CASLPGGMNTEAFF

D: TRBD2
J: TRBJ2-1
size: .
V: TRBV12-3/TRBV12-4
DNA: TGTGCCTCCCTTGCTAGCGGGGTGGGCACAGATGAGCAGTTTTTC
CDR3: CASLASGVGTDEQFF

D: .
J: TRBJ2-7
size: .
V: TRBV6-1
DNA: TGTGCCAGCGGGGGCAACGGGGGCCGTGGGGCAGAGACGCAGTACTTC
CDR3: CASGGNGGRGAETQYF

D: .
J: TRBJ2-7
size: many
V: TRBV6-1
DNA: TGTGCCAGTAGTCGGACCGGGACCCGAATAAGCGAGCAGTACTTC
CDR3: CASSRTGTRISEQYF

D: .
J: TRBJ2-3
size: many
V: TRBV6-1
DNA: TGTGCCAGCAGTAGATCAACAGCCTCCCCCGATACGCAGTATTTT
CDR3: CASSRSTASPDTQYF

D: .
J: TRBJ2-1
size: .
V: TRBV24-1
DNA: TGTGCCACCAGAGGTTATACAGGGATTGAGCAGTTCTTC
CDR3: CATRGYTGIEQFF

D: .
J: TRBJ2-4
size: .
V: TRBV6-5
DNA: TGTGCCAGCAGTTACTCGGGTTCGGGGGTGGGGGCCTACAATGATCAGTACTTC
CDR3: CASSYSGSGVGAYNDQYF

D: .
J: TRBJ2-4
size: few
V: TRBV6-1
DNA: TGTGCCAGCAGTCGCAAGGGGGGGGGCGCCGAAAATACTCAGTACTTC
CDR3: CASSRKGGGAENTQYF

D: .
J: TRBJ2-5
size: .
V: TRBV6-5
DNA: TGTGCCAGCAGTTGGACTGGGGGGCTAGGGGGGATTGACCAAGAGACCCAGTACTTC
CDR3: CASSWTGGLGGIDQETQYF

D: TRBD2
J: TRBJ2-5
size: .
V: TRBV7-2
DNA: TGTGCCAGCAGCTCAACTAGCGGGAGGGTTCCGTTCTTC
CDR3: CASSSTSGRVPFF

D: .
J: TRBJ1-2
size: few
V: TRBV12-5
DNA: TGTGCTAGTGGTTTGGCCCCCCGCGTGGGGGGCTACACCTTC
CDR3: CASGLAPRVGGYTF

D: .
J: TRBJ2-7
size: .
V: TRBV6-1
DNA: TGTGCCAGCAGTGAAGGTATACAGGGACCCACAGAGACGCAGTACTTC
CDR3: CASSEGIQGPTETQYF

D: TRBD2
J: TRBJ2-1
size: few
V: TRBV6-4
DNA: TGTGCCAGCAGTGTCACGGGAGGGCCTGGCAATGAGCAGTTCTTC
CDR3: CASSVTGGPGNEQFF

D: TRBD2
J: TRBJ2-1
size: few
V: TRBV6-4
DNA: TGTGCCAGCAGTGAGGAGGGAGGGACCTACAATGAGCAGTTCTTC
CDR3: CASSEEGGTYNEQFF

D: TRBD2
J: TRBJ2-5
size: .
V: TRBV6-1
DNA: TGTGCCAGCAGTGATAGACTAGCGGGAGCGAACCACGGGGATGAGCAGTACTTC
CDR3: CASSDRLAGANHGDEQYF

D: TRBD1
J: TRBJ2-3
size: medium-sized
V: TRBV6-4
DNA: TGTGCCAGCAGTGAGGGACAGGGTTCGGATACGCAGTATTTT
CDR3: CASSEGQGSDTQYF

D: TRBD1
J: TRBJ2-1
size: .
V: TRBV4-1
DNA: TGCGCCAGCAGCCAAGGTGACAGGGGGCGCGAGCAGTTCTTC
CDR3: CASSQGDRGREQFF

D: .
J: TRBJ2-7
size: medium-sized
V: TRBV4-2
DNA: TGTGCCAGCAGCCAAGATGAGGGGTCGGCCTACGAGCAGTACTTC
CDR3: CASSQDEGSAYEQYF

D: TRBD2
J: TRBJ2-3
size: .
V: TRBV11-1
DNA: TGTGCCAGCAGCTTTACTAGCGGGAGTTCGGATACGCAGTATTTT
CDR3: CASSFTSGSSDTQYF

D: .
J: TRBJ2-1
size: .
V: TRBV7-8
DNA: TGTGCCAGCAGACCTTATCAGGGACCCTCCTACGAGCAGTTCTTC
CDR3: CASRPYQGPSYEQFF

D: .
J: TRBJ2-2
size: .
V: TRBV6-1
DNA: TGTGCCAGCAGTGAAAATCCAGGGTCCGGGGAGCTGTTTTTT
CDR3: CASSENPGSGELFF

D: .
J: TRBJ2-7
size: .
V: TRBV6-1
DNA: TGTGCCAGCAGCCGGGCAGGGGCGCGGGATGAGCAGTACTTC
CDR3: CASSRAGARDEQYF

D: TRBD1
J: TRBJ2-1
size: .
V: TRBV12-3/TRBV12-4
DNA: TGTGCCAGCAGTTTCCTTTTGACTACCGGACAGGGGGTATACAATGAGCAGTTCTTC
CDR3: CASSFLLTTGQGVYNEQFF

D: .
J: TRBJ2-5
size: few
V: TRBV7-2
DNA: TGTGCCAGCAGCTTAATCCAGCTCCCCGGAGAGACCCAGTACTTC
CDR3: CASSLIQLPGETQYF

D: TRBD1
J: TRBJ2-4
size: once
V: TRBV6-5
DNA: TGTGCCAGCAGTTACTCCTTGGACAGGGGAAACATTCAGTACTTC
CDR3: CASSYSLDRGNIQYF

D: .
J: TRBJ2-3
size: .
V: TRBV6-1
DNA: TGTGCCAGCGCTAGCCTGGGAGCCAAAAATACGCAGTACTTT
CDR3: CASASLGAKNTQYF

D: .
J: TRBJ2-6
size: many
V: TRBV6-5
DNA: TGTGCCAGCAGTTACTCGTGGGCTCAATCTGGGGCCAACGTCCTGACTTTC
CDR3: CASSYSWAQSGANVLTF

D: TRBD2
J: TRBJ2-5
size: .
V: TRBV10-2
DNA: TGCGCCAGCAGTGACTATCCCCCGGGACAGCTAGCGGGAGGAAGGGAGACCCAGTACTTC
CDR3: CASSDYPPGQLAGGRETQYF

D: .
J: TRBJ2-5
size: once
V: TRBV5-1
DNA: TGCGCCAGCAGCTCAGGACAGCCTCAAGAGACCCAGTACTTC
CDR3: CASSSGQPQETQYF

D: .
J: TRBJ1-1
size: few
V: TRBV6-1
DNA: TGTGCCAGCAGTGACGCTTATTGGGGGGTCGTCACTGAAGCTTTCTTT
CDR3: CASSDAYWGVVTEAFF

D: .
J: TRBJ2-3
size: .
V: TRBV6-1
DNA: TGTGCCAGCAGGGAAGGTGGGCAGGGACCCACAGAGACGCAGTATTTC
CDR3: CASREGGQGPTETQYF

D: .
J: TRBJ2-1
size: few
V: TRBV6-1
DNA: TGTGCCAGCAGTGTCCCGATACCCAATGAGCAGTTCTTC
CDR3: CASSVPIPNEQFF

D: TRBD1
J: TRBJ2-7
size: .
V: TRBV6-1
DNA: TGTGCCAGCAGTGAATATAACTGGGGACAGGGCTCCTACGAGCAGTACTTC
CDR3: CASSEYNWGQGSYEQYF

D: .
J: TRBJ2-3
size: .
V: TRBV6-5
DNA: TGTGCCAGCTGTTACTCCGGCCTGTCGGGACTGGCGGCCCCAGATACGCAGTATTTC
CDR3: CASCYSGLSGLAAPDTQYF

D: TRBD1
J: TRBJ2-3
size: .
V: TRBV6-5
DNA: TGTGCCAGCAGTTACGGGGACAGGAGGGTCGATACGCAGTATTTT
CDR3: CASSYGDRRVDTQYF